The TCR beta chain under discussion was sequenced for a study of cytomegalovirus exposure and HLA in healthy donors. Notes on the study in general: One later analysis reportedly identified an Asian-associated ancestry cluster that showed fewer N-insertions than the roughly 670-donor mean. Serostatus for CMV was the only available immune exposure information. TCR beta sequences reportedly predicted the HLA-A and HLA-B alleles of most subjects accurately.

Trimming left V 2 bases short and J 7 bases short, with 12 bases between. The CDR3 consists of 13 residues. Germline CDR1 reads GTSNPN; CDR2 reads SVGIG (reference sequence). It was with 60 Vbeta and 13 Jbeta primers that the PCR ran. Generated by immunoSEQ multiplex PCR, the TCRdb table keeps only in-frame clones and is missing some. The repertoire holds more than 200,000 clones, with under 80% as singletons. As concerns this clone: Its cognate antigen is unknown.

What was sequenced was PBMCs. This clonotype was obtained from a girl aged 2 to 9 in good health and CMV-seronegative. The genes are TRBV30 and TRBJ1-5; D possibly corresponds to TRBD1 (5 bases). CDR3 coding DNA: TGTGCCTGGAGTCCCTGGGGGGAACAGCCCCAGCATTTT. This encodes CAWSPWGEQPQHF.